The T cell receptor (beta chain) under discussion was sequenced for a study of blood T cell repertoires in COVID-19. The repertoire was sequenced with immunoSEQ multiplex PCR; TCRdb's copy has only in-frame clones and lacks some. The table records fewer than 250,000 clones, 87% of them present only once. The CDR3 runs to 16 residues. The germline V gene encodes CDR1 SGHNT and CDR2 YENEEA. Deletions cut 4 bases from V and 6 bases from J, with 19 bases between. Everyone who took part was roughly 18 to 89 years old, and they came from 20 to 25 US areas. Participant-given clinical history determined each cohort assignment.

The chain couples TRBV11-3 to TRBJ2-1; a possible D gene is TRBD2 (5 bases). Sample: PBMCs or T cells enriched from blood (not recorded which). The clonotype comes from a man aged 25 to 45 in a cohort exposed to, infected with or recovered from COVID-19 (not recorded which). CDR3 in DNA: TGTGCCAGCAGCTCCTCCCGTGAGGGAGCTGGCAATGAGCAGTTCTTC. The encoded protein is CASSSSREGAGNEQFF.